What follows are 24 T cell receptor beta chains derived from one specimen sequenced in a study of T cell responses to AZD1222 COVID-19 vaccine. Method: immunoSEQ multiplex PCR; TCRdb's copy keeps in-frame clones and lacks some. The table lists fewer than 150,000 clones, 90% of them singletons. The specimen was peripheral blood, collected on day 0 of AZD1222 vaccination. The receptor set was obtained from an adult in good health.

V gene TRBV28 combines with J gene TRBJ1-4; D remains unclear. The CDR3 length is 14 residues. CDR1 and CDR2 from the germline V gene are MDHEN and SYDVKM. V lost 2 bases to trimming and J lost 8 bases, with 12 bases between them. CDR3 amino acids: CASSLAPLGEKLFF. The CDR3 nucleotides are TGTGCCAGCAGTTTAGCACCCCTGGGGGAAAAACTGTTTTTT.

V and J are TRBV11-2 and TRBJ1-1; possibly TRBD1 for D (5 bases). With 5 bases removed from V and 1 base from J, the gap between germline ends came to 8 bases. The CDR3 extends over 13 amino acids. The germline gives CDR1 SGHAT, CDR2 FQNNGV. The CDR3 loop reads CASSRDRNTEAFF. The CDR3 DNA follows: TGTGCCAGCAGCCGTGACAGGAACACTGAAGCTTTCTTT.

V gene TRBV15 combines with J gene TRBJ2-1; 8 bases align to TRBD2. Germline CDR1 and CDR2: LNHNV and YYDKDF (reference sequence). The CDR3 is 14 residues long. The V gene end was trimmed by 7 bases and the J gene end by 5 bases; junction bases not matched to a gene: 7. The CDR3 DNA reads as TGTGCCACCACCGGGACTAGGAGTCACAATGAGCAGTTCTTC. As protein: CATTGTRSHNEQFF.

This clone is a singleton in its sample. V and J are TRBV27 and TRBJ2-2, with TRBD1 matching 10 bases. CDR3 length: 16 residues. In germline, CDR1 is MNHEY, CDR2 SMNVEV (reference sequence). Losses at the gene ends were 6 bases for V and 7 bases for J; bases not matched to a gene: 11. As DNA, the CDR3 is TGTGCCAGCAGAACCCGACAGGGGGCCTTGAACGGGGAGCTGTTTTTT. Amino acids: CASRTRQGALNGELFF.

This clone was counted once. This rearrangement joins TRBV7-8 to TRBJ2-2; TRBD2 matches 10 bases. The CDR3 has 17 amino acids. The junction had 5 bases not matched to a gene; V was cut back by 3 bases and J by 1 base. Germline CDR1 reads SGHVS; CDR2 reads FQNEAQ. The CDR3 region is CASSFSTSGMNTGELFF. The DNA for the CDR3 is TGTGCCAGCAGCTTCTCTACTAGCGGGATGAACACCGGGGAGCTGTTTTTT.

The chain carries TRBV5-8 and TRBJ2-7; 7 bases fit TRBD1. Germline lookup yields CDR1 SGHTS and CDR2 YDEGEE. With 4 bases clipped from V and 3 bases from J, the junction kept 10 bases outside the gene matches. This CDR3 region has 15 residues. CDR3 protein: CASSTRQGSIYEQYF. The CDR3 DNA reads TGTGCCAGCAGCACGAGACAGGGTTCCATCTACGAGCAGTACTTC.

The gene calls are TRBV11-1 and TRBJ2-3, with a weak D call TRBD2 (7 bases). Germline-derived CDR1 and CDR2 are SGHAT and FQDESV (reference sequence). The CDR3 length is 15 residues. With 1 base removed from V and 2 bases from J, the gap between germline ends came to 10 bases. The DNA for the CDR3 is TGTGCCAGCAGCTTAGGGGAGGGGGTCACAGATACGCAGTATTTT. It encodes CASSLGEGVTDTQYF.

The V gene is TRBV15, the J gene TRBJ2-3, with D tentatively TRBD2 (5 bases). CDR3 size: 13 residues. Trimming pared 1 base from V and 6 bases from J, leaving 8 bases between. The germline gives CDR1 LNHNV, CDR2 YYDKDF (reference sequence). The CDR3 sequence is CATSRGGVDTQYF. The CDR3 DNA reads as TGTGCCACCAGCAGAGGGGGAGTGGATACGCAGTATTTT.

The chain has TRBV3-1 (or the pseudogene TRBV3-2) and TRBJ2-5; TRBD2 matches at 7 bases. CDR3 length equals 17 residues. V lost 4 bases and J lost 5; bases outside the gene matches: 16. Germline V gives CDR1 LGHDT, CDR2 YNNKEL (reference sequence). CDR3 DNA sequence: TGTGCCAGCAGCCTACGACTAGCCCAACTGGGTGGGGAGACCCAGTACTTC. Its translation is CASSLRLAQLGGETQYF.

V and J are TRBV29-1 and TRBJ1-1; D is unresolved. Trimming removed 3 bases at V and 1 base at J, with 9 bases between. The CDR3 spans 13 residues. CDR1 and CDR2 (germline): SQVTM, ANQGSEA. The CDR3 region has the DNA TGCAGCGTTGATCCGTCCGGGAACACTGAAGCTTTCTTT. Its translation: CSVDPSGNTEAFF.

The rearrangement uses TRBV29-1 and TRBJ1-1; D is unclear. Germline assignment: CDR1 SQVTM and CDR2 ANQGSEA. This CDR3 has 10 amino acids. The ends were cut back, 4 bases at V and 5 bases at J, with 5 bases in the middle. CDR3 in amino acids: CSVGWTEAFF. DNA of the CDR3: TGCAGCGTTGGCTGGACTGAAGCTTTCTTT.

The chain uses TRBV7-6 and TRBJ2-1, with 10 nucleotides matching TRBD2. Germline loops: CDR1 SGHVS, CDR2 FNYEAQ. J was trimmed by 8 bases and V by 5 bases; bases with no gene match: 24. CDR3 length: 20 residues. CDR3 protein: CASSPSSTRGGSGRRDEQFF. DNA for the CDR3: TGTGCCAGCAGCCCAAGCTCTACCAGGGGCGGTAGCGGGAGGAGGGATGAGCAGTTCTTC.

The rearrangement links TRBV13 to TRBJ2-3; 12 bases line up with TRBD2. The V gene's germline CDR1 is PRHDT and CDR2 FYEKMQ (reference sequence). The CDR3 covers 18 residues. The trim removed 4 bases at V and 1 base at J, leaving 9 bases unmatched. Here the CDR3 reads CASSSRNRLAGGTDTQYF. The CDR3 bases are TGTGCCAGCAGCTCCCGTAACCGACTAGCGGGAGGCACAGATACGCAGTATTTT. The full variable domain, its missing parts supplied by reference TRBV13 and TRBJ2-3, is AAGVIQSPRHLIKEKRETATLKCYPIPRHDTVYWYQQGPGQDPQFLISFYEKMQSDKGSIPDRFSAQQFSDYHSELNMSSLELGDSALYFCASSSRNRLAGGTDTQYFGPGTRLTVL.

The CDR3 region has the DNA TGTGCCAGCTCACCAGGGGCGACCCAAGAGACCCAGTACTTC. This translates into CASSPGATQETQYF. The chain couples TRBV18 to TRBJ2-5; D possibly corresponds to TRBD1 (5 bases). The V gene's germline CDR1 is KGHSH and CDR2 LQKENI. The CDR3 totals 14 residues. Trimming took 2 bases from V and 1 from J, leaving 8 bases between them.

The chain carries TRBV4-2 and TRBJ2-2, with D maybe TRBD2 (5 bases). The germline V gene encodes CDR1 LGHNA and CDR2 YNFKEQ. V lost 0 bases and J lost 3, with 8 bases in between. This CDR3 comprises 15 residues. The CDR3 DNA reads TGTGCCAGCAGCCAAGACCGGCGGGACACCGGGGAGCTGTTTTTT. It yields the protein CASSQDRRDTGELFF.

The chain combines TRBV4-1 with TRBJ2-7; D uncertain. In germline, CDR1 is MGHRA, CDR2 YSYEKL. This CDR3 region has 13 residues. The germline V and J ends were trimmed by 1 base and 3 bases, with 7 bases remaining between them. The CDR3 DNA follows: TGCGCCAGCAGCCAAGTGGGTGACTACGAGCAGTACTTC. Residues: CASSQVGDYEQYF.

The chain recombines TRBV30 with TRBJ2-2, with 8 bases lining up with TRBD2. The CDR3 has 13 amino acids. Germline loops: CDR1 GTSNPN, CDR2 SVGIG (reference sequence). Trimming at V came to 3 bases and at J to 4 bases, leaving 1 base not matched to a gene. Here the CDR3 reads CAWRAGGTGELFF. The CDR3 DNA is TGTGCCTGGAGGGCGGGAGGCACCGGGGAGCTGTTTTTT.

CDR3 nucleotide sequence: TGTGCCAGCAGTTACAACAGGGGTCCTAGCACAGATACGCAGTATTTT. As protein: CASSYNRGPSTDTQYF. The chain carries TRBV6-5 and TRBJ2-3; 7 bases are shared with TRBD1. Looked up from germline, CDR1 is MNHEY and CDR2 is SVGAGI. CDR3 length equals 16 residues. V shed 2 bases and J 0 bases; nucleotides not matched to a gene: 5.

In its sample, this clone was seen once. The CDR3 DNA follows: TGTGCCAGCAGTTCGGGGTTGGGGCGGCACAATGAGCAGTTCTTC. Amino acid sequence: CASSSGLGRHNEQFF. This chain connects TRBV27 to TRBJ2-1; either TRBD1 or TRBD2 may fit D (5 bases each). CDR3 size: 15 residues. The V and J ends lost 4 bases and 5 bases respectively, with 15 bases between them. The V gene's germline CDR1 is MNHEY and CDR2 SMNVEV (reference sequence).

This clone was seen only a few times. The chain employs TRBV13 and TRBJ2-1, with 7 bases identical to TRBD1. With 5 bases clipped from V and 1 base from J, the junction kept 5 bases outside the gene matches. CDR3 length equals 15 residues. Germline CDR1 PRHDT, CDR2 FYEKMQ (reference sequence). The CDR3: CASSLQQGSYNEQFF. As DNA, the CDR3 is TGTGCCAGCAGCCTTCAACAGGGGTCCTACAATGAGCAGTTCTTC.

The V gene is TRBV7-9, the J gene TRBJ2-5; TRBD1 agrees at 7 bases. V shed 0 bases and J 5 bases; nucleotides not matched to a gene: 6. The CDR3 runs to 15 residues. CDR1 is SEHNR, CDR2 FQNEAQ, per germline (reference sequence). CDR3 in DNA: TGTGCCAGCAGCTTAGCGGTGACAGGGCGGGAGACCCAGTACTTC. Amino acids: CASSLAVTGRETQYF.

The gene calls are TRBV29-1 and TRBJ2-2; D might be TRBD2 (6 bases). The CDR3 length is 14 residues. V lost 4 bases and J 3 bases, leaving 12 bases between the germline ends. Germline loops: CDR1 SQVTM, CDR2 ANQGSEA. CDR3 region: CSVAGTGDTGELFF. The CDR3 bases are TGCAGCGTTGCTGGGACGGGAGACACCGGGGAGCTGTTTTTT.

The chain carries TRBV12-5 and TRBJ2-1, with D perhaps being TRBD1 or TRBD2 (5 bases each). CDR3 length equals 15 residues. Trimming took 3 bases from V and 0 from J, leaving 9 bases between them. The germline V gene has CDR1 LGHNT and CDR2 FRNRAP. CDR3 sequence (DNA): TGTGCTAGTGGTTTTGGGGGAAGCTCCTACAATGAGCAGTTCTTC. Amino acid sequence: CASGFGGSSYNEQFF.

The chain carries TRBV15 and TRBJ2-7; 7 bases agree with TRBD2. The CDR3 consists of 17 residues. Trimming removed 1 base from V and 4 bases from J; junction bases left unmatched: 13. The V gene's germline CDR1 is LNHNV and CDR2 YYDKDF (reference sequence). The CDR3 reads CATSRAVGTHGGYEQYF. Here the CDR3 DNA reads TGTGCCACCAGCAGAGCGGTGGGAACCCACGGGGGGTACGAGCAGTACTTC.